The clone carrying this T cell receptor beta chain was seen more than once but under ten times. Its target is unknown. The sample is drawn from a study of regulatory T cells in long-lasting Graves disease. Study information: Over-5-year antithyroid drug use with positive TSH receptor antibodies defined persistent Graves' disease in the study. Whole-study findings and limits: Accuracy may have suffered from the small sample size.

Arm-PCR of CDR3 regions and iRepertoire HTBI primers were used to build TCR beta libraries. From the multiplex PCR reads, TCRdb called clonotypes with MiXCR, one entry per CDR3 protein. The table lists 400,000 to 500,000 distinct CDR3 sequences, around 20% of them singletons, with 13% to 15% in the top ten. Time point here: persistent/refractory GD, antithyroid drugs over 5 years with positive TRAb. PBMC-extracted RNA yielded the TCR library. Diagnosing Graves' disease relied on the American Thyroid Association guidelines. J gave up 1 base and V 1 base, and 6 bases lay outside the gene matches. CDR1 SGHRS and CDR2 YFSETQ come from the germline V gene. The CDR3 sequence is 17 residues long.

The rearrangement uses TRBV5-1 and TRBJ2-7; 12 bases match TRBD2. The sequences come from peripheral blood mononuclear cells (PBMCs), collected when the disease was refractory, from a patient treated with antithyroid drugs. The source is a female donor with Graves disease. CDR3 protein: CASSLTSGRRGSYEQYF. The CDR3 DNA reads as TGCGCCAGCAGCTTGACTAGCGGGAGGAGAGGGTCCTACGAGCAGTACTTC.